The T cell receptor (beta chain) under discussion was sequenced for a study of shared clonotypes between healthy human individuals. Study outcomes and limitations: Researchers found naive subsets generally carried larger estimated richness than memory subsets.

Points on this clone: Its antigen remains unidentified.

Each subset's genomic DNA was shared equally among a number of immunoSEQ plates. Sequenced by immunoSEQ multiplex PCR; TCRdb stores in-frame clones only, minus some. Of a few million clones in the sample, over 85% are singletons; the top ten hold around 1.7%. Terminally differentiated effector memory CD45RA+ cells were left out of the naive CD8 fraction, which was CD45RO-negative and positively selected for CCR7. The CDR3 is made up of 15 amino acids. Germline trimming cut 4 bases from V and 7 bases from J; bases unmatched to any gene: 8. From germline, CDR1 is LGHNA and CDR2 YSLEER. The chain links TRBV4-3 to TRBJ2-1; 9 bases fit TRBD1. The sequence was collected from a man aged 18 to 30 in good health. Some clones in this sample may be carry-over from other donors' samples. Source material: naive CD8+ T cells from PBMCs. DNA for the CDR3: TGCGCCAGCAGCCCTGGGACAGGGAGGGGGAATGAGCAGTTCTTC. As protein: CASSPGTGRGNEQFF.